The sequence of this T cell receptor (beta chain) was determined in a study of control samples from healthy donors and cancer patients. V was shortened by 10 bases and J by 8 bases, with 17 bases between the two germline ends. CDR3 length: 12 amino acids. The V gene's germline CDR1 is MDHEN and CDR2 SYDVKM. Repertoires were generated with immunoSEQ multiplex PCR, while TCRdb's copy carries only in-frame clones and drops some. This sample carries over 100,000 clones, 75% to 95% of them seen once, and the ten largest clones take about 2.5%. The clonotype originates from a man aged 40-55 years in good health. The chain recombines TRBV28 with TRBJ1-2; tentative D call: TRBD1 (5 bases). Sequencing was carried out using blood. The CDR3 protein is CAIHFQGRGYTF. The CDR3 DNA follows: TGTGCCATTCACTTCCAGGGTAGGGGCTACACCTTC.